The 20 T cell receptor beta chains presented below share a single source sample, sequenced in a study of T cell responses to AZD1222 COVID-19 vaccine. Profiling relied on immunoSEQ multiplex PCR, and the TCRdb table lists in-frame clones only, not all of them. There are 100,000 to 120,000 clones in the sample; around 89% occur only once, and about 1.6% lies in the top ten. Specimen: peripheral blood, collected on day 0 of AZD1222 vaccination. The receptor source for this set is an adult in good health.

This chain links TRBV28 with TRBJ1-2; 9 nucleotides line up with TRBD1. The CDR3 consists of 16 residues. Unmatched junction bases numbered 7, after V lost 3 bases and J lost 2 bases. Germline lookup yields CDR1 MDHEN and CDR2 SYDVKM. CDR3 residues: CASSFPTGTGNYGYTF. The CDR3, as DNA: TGTGCCAGCAGTTTCCCCACCGGGACAGGGAACTATGGCTACACCTTC.

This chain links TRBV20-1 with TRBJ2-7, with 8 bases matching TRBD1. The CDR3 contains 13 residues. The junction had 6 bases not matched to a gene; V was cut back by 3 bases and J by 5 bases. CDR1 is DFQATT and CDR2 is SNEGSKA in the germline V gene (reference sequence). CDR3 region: CSASWQGADEQYF. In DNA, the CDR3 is TGCAGTGCTAGTTGGCAGGGGGCTGACGAGCAGTACTTC.

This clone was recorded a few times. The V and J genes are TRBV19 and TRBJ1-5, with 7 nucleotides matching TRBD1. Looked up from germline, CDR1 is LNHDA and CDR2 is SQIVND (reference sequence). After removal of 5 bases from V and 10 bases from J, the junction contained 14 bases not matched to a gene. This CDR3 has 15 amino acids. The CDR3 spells CASSSLSGTAKPQHF. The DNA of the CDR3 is TGTGCCAGTAGTTCCCTTTCCGGGACAGCCAAACCCCAGCATTTT.

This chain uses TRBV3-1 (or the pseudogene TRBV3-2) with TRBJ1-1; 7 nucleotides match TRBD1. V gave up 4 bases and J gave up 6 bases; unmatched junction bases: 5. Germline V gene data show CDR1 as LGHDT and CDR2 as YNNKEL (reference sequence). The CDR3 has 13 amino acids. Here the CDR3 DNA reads TGTGCCAGCAGCCTGGGACAGACGCCTGAAGCTTTCTTT. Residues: CASSLGQTPEAFF.

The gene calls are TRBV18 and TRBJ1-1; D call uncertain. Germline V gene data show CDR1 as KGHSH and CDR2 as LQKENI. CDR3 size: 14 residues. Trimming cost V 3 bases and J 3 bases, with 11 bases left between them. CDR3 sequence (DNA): TGTGCCAGCTCACCGGACCCCTTCGACACTGAAGCTTTCTTT. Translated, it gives CASSPDPFDTEAFF.

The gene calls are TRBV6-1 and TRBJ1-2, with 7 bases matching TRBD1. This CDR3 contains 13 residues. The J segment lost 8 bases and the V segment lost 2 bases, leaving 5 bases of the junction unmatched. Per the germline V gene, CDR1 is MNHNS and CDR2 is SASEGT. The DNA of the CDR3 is TGTGCCAGCAGTGAACAGGGGGGGACAGGCTACACCTTC. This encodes CASSEQGGTGYTF.

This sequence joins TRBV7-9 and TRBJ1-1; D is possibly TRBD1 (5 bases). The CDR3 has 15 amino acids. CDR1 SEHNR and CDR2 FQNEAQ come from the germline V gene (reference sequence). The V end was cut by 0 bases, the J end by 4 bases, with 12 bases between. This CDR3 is CASSLAGGFGTEAFF. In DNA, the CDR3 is TGTGCCAGCAGCTTAGCTGGGGGATTCGGCACTGAAGCTTTCTTT.

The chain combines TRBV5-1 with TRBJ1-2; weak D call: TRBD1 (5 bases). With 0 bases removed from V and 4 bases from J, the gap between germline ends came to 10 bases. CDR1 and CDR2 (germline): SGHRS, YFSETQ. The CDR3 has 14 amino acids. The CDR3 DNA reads TGCGCCAGCAGCTTGGAGGGGCCAAGCTATGGCTACACCTTC. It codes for CASSLEGPSYGYTF.

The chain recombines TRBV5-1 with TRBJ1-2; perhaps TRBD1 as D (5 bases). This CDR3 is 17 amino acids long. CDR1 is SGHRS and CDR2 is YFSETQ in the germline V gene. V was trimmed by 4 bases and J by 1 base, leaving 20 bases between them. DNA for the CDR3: TGCGCCAGCAGCCCCGGTTTGCGGGGCGTTCGTAACTATGGCTACACCTTC. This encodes CASSPGLRGVRNYGYTF. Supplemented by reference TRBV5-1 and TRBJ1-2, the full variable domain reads KAGVTQTPRYLIKTRGQQVTLSCSPISGHRSVSWYQQTPGQGLQFLFEYFSETQRNKGNFPGRFSGRQFSNSRSEMNVSTLELGDSALYLCASSPGLRGVRNYGYTFGSGTRLTVV.

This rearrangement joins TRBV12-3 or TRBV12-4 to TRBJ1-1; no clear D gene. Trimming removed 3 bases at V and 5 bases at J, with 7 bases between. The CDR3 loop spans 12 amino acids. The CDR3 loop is CASSFGQTEAFF. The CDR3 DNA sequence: TGTGCCAGCAGTTTTGGGCAGACTGAAGCTTTCTTT.

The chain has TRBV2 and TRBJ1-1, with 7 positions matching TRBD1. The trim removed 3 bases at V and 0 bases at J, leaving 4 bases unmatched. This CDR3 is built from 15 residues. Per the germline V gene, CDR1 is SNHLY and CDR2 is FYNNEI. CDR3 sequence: CASSDQQGLNTEAFF. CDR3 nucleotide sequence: TGTGCCAGCAGTGATCAACAGGGGCTGAACACTGAAGCTTTCTTT.

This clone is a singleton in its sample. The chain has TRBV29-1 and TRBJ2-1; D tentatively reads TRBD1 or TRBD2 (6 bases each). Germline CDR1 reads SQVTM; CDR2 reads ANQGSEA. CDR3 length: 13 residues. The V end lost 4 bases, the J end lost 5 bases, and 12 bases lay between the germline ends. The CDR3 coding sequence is TGCAGCGTTGGGGGGGCTCCGCACAATGAGCAGTTCTTC. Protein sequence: CSVGGAPHNEQFF.

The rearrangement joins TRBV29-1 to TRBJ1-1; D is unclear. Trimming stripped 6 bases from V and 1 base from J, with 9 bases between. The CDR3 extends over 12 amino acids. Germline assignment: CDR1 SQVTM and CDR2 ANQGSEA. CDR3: CSVATQNTEAFF. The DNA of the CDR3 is TGCAGCGTGGCAACACAGAACACTGAAGCTTTCTTT.

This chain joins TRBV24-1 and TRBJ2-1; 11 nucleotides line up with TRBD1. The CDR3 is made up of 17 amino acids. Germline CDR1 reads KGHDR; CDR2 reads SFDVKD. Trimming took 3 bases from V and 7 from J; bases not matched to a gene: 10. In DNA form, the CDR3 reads TGTGCCACCAGTGATGGGCCGGGACAGGGGGTTTGGAATGAGCAGTTCTTC. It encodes CATSDGPGQGVWNEQFF.

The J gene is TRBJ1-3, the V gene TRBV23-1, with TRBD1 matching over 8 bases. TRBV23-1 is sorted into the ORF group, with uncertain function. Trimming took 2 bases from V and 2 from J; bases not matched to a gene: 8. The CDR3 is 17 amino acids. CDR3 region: CASSQPLDRAAGNTIYF. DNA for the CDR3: TGCGCCAGCAGTCAACCCTTGGACAGGGCTGCTGGAAACACCATATATTTT.

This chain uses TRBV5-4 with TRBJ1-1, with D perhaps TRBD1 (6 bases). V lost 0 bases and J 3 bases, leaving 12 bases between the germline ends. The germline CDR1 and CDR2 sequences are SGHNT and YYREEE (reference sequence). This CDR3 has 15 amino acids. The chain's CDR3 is CASSLGGRLDTEAFF. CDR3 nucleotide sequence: TGTGCCAGCAGCTTGGGGGGGCGCTTGGACACTGAAGCTTTCTTT.

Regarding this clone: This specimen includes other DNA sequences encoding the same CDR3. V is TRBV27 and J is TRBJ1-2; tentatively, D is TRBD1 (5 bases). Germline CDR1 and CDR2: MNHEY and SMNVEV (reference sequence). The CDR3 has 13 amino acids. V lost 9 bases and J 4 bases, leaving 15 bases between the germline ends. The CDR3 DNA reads TGTGCCAGTCGGACTGCCGGGGGCTATGGCTACACCTTC. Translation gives CASRTAGGYGYTF.

The CDR3 spells CASSLATDTQYF. CDR3 nucleotide sequence: TGTGCCAGCAGCTTAGCCACAGATACGCAGTATTTT. The chain has TRBV13 and TRBJ2-3; D call uncertain. Germline-derived CDR1 and CDR2 are PRHDT and FYEKMQ (reference sequence). The CDR3 has 12 residues. Trimming pared 1 base from V and 2 bases from J, leaving 1 base between.

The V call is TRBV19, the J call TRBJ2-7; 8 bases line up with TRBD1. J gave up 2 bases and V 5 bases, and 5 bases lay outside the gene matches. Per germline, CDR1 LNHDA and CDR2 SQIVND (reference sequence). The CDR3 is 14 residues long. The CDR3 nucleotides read TGTGCCAGTAGTCTTGGGACAGGCACCTACGAGCAGTACTTC. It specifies CASSLGTGTYEQYF.

The CDR3 loop is CASSYLGSVAGELFF. Here the CDR3 DNA reads TGTGCCAGCAGTTACTTAGGGAGTGTCGCCGGGGAGCTGTTTTTT. The chain combines TRBV6-5 with TRBJ2-2; a weak D match, TRBD2 (5 bases). Germline V gene sequence: CDR1 MNHEY, CDR2 SVGAGI. The CDR3 is made up of 15 amino acids. The ends were cut back, 1 base at V and 6 bases at J, with 12 bases in the middle.